This is a list of T cell receptor beta chains from one sample in a study of T-cell reconstitution after alpha-beta-depleted transplantation in children. TCRdb reanalysed the PCR reads using MiXCR and keeps one entry per CDR3 protein. Of 420,000 or so distinct CDR3 sequences in the sample, about 11% were seen once. Sequenced material: PBMCs from the stem cell graft donor, taken from the stem cell graft. Receptors were obtained from a human donor who donated a stem cell graft to a child with acute myeloid leukemia. The CDR3 runs from the conserved cysteine through the conserved F or W. The D gene is left open where the match is weak. Clone size is not always given. Where it is, it says once, few, many or a class for expanded clones.

v_gene: TRBV5-1; len: 13; abundance: .; d_gene: .; j_gene: TRBJ1-2; CDR3nt: TGCGCCAGCCGGGAGGGCAGTAACTATGGCTACATCTTC; CDR3aa: CASREGSNYGYIF
v_gene: TRBV6-1; len: 14; abundance: few; d_gene: TRBD1; j_gene: TRBJ1-1; CDR3nt: TGTGCCAGCAGCCCCGACCCCCGACAGGGTGAAGCTTTCTTT; CDR3aa: CASSPDPRQGEAFF
v_gene: TRBV7-2; len: 13; abundance: few; d_gene: .; j_gene: TRBJ2-1; CDR3nt: TGTGCCAGCAGCTTAGCGTTCCCCAATGAGCAGTTCTTC; CDR3aa: CASSLAFPNEQFF
v_gene: TRBV12-1; len: 16; abundance: .; d_gene: .; j_gene: TRBJ2-1; CDR3nt: TGTGCCAACTCTAGCGGGGGGGTGAGCTCCTACAATGAGCAGTTCTTC; CDR3aa: CANSSGGVSSYNEQFF
v_gene: TRBV7-6; len: 14; abundance: few; d_gene: .; j_gene: TRBJ2-5; CDR3nt: TGTGCCAGCAGCCGGACAGCCACCATGGAGACCCAGTACTTC; CDR3aa: CASSRTATMETQYF
v_gene: TRBV29-1; len: 19; abundance: few; d_gene: TRBD2; j_gene: TRBJ2-3; CDR3nt: TGCAGCGTGGAAGGACAGGGCCGGACTAGCGGCCAACGCACAGATACGCAGTATTTT; CDR3aa: CSVEGQGRTSGQRTDTQYF
v_gene: TRBV20-1; len: 15; abundance: .; d_gene: .; j_gene: TRBJ2-7; CDR3nt: TGCAGTGCTAGCGTTACTGACGGGGATTTGAGGGAGCAGTACTTC; CDR3aa: CSASVTDGDLREQYF
v_gene: TRBV10-2; len: 14; abundance: few; d_gene: TRBD2; j_gene: TRBJ2-3; CDR3nt: TGCGCCAGATCCTCTAGCGGGAGTCCAGATACGCAGTATTTT; CDR3aa: CARSSSGSPDTQYF
v_gene: TRBV20-1; len: 18; abundance: .; d_gene: .; j_gene: TRBJ2-7; CDR3nt: TGCAGTGCTAGTTTTCCGACAGGGCTTGGCGGGAGTTTAAACGAGCAGTACTTC; CDR3aa: CSASFPTGLGGSLNEQYF
v_gene: TRBV9; len: 12; abundance: many; d_gene: .; j_gene: TRBJ2-7; CDR3nt: TGTGCCAGCAGCGTAGACGGCTACGAGCAGTACTTC; CDR3aa: CASSVDGYEQYF
v_gene: TRBV20-1; len: 14; abundance: .; d_gene: .; j_gene: TRBJ2-1; CDR3nt: TGCAGTGCTAGCCCCGGGACATATGACAATGAGCAGTTCTTC; CDR3aa: CSASPGTYDNEQFF
v_gene: TRBV5-1; len: 15; abundance: many; d_gene: TRBD1; j_gene: TRBJ2-4; CDR3nt: TGCGCCAGCAGCGGGACAGGGAGCGCCAAAAACATTCAGTACTTC; CDR3aa: CASSGTGSAKNIQYF
v_gene: TRBV2; len: 14; abundance: .; d_gene: .; j_gene: TRBJ2-7; CDR3nt: TGTGCCACCTCGAGGGAATATAGCTCCTACGAGCAGTACTTC; CDR3aa: CATSREYSSYEQYF
v_gene: TRBV27; len: 15; abundance: .; d_gene: .; j_gene: TRBJ2-5; CDR3nt: TGTGCCAGCAGTCCCACCGAGGCAGGGCTCGAGACCCAGTACTTC; CDR3aa: CASSPTEAGLETQYF
v_gene: TRBV10-3; len: 13; abundance: .; d_gene: TRBD1; j_gene: TRBJ2-2; CDR3nt: TGTGCCATCAGTTGGGACAGGGCCGGGGAGCTGTTTTTT; CDR3aa: CAISWDRAGELFF
v_gene: TRBV18; len: 15; abundance: .; d_gene: .; j_gene: TRBJ2-3; CDR3nt: TGTGCCAGCTCCCGCTACAGGGGAGGGACAGATACGCAGTATTTT; CDR3aa: CASSRYRGGTDTQYF
v_gene: TRBV15; len: 15; abundance: .; d_gene: .; j_gene: TRBJ1-6; CDR3nt: TGTGCCACCAGCAGAGATACGGAATATAATTCACCCCTCCACTTT; CDR3aa: CATSRDTEYNSPLHF
v_gene: TRBV5-1; len: 14; abundance: few; d_gene: .; j_gene: TRBJ2-4; CDR3nt: TGCGCCAGCAGCTTGGGAGGTGATGGAAACATTCAGTACTTC; CDR3aa: CASSLGGDGNIQYF
v_gene: TRBV15; len: 12; abundance: .; d_gene: .; j_gene: TRBJ2-1; CDR3nt: TGTGCCACCAGCAAGCAGGGAGGAGAGCAGTTCTTC; CDR3aa: CATSKQGGEQFF
v_gene: TRBV7-2; len: 15; abundance: few; d_gene: .; j_gene: TRBJ2-5; CDR3nt: TGTGCCAGCAGCTCCAGCCTCATTGACGGAGAGACCCAGTACTTC; CDR3aa: CASSSSLIDGETQYF
v_gene: TRBV20-1; len: 13; abundance: many; d_gene: TRBD1; j_gene: TRBJ2-7; CDR3nt: TGCAGTGCCCCCGGACAGGGCGGCTACGAGCAGTACTTC; CDR3aa: CSAPGQGGYEQYF
v_gene: TRBV5-6; len: 15; abundance: few; d_gene: TRBD1; j_gene: TRBJ2-1; CDR3nt: TGTGCCAGCAGCTCTACAGGGGGAGTCTACAATGAGCAGTTCTTC; CDR3aa: CASSSTGGVYNEQFF
v_gene: TRBV7-2; len: 15; abundance: many; d_gene: .; j_gene: TRBJ2-5; CDR3nt: TGTGCCAGCAGCTTAGCTGGAAGGGACTGGGAGACCCAGTACTTC; CDR3aa: CASSLAGRDWETQYF
v_gene: TRBV20-1; len: 8; abundance: .; d_gene: .; j_gene: TRBJ2-1; CDR3nt: TGCAGTGCTAGTTCCCGGTTCTTC; CDR3aa: CSASSRFF
v_gene: TRBV3-1; len: 14; abundance: few; d_gene: TRBD1; j_gene: TRBJ1-5; CDR3nt: TGTGCCAGCAGCAATGACAGGGGAGATCAGCCCCAGCATTTT; CDR3aa: CASSNDRGDQPQHF
v_gene: TRBV4-3; len: 14; abundance: .; d_gene: TRBD1; j_gene: TRBJ1-2; CDR3nt: TGCGCCAGCAGCCAAGGACAGGGGGCTGATGGCTACACCTTC; CDR3aa: CASSQGQGADGYTF
v_gene: TRBV12-3/TRBV12-4; len: 14; abundance: many; d_gene: .; j_gene: TRBJ1-5; CDR3nt: TGTGCCAGCAGTTTTGGGTTGGGGGCTAAGCCCCAGCATTTT; CDR3aa: CASSFGLGAKPQHF
v_gene: TRBV9; len: 15; abundance: few; d_gene: .; j_gene: TRBJ2-3; CDR3nt: TGTGCCAGCAGCGTAGAGAGGGAGATCACAGATACGCAGTATTTT; CDR3aa: CASSVEREITDTQYF
v_gene: TRBV13; len: 14; abundance: medium-sized; d_gene: TRBD1; j_gene: TRBJ2-3; CDR3nt: TGTGCCAGCAGCCCGGGACAGAGCACAGATACGCAGTATTTT; CDR3aa: CASSPGQSTDTQYF
v_gene: TRBV6-1; len: 14; abundance: .; d_gene: .; j_gene: TRBJ1-1; CDR3nt: TGTGCCAGCACCCAAAGGACCGCGAACACTGAAGCTTTCTTT; CDR3aa: CASTQRTANTEAFF
v_gene: TRBV7-3; len: 16; abundance: .; d_gene: TRBD1; j_gene: TRBJ2-1; CDR3nt: TGTGCCAGCAGCTTAACTGGGTTCGGACAGGGCAATGAGCAGTTCTTC; CDR3aa: CASSLTGFGQGNEQFF
v_gene: TRBV11-2; len: 16; abundance: .; d_gene: .; j_gene: TRBJ2-1; CDR3nt: TGTGCCAGCAGCCTTGGGCGGCAGGGGCCTCCGTTTGAGCAGTTCTTC; CDR3aa: CASSLGRQGPPFEQFF
v_gene: TRBV9; len: 14; abundance: many; d_gene: .; j_gene: TRBJ1-5; CDR3nt: TGTGCCAGCAGCGTAGATGTGGGCAATCAGCCCCAGCATTTT; CDR3aa: CASSVDVGNQPQHF
v_gene: TRBV6-5; len: 14; abundance: few; d_gene: .; j_gene: TRBJ2-2; CDR3nt: TGTGCCAGCAGTTACTTGAGGAACACCGGGGAGCTGTTTTTT; CDR3aa: CASSYLRNTGELFF
v_gene: TRBV20-1; len: 12; abundance: few; d_gene: .; j_gene: TRBJ1-1; CDR3nt: TGCAGTGCTAGAGACGGGTGGACTGAAGCTTTCTTT; CDR3aa: CSARDGWTEAFF
v_gene: TRBV4-2; len: 14; abundance: .; d_gene: .; j_gene: TRBJ1-6; CDR3nt: TGTGCCAGCAGCCCCGGACGGCTCAATTCACCCCTCCACTTT; CDR3aa: CASSPGRLNSPLHF
v_gene: TRBV9; len: 16; abundance: few; d_gene: .; j_gene: TRBJ2-3; CDR3nt: TGTGCCAGCAGCGTAGCTCCCCGGGGGCCCACAGATACGCAGTATTTT; CDR3aa: CASSVAPRGPTDTQYF
v_gene: TRBV28; len: 16; abundance: many; d_gene: TRBD1; j_gene: TRBJ1-2; CDR3nt: TGTGCCAGCAGTCACCCTGACAGGGTAGCGGGGTATGGCTACACCTTC; CDR3aa: CASSHPDRVAGYGYTF
v_gene: TRBV29-1; len: 14; abundance: .; d_gene: TRBD2; j_gene: TRBJ2-1; CDR3nt: TGCAGCGTTGGCTGGCGGGGGTCCCGCAATGAGCAGTTCTTC; CDR3aa: CSVGWRGSRNEQFF
v_gene: TRBV14; len: 17; abundance: many; d_gene: .; j_gene: TRBJ2-5; CDR3nt: TGTGCCAGCAGCCAAGATCCGAGGCTAGCGATGAAGAAGACCCAGTACTTC; CDR3aa: CASSQDPRLAMKKTQYF